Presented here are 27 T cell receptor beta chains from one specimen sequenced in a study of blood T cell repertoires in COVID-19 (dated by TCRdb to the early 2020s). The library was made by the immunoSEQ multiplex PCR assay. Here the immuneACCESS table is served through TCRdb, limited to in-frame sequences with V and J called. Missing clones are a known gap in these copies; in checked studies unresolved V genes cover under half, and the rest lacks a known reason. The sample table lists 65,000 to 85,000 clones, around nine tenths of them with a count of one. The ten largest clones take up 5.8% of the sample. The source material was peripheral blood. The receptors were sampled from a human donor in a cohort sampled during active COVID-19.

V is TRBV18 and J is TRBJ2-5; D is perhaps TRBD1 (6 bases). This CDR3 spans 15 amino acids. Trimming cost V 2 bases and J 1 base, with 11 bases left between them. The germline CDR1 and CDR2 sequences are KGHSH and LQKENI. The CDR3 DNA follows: TGTGCCAGCTCACCATACAGGGCTAGCCAAGAGACCCAGTACTTC. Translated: CASSPYRASQETQYF.

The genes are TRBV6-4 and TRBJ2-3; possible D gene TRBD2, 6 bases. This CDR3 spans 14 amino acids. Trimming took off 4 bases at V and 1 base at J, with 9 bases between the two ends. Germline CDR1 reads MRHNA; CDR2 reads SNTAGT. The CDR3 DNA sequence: TGTGCCAGCAGTGTGGACTACCGCACAGATACGCAGTATTTT. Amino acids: CASSVDYRTDTQYF.

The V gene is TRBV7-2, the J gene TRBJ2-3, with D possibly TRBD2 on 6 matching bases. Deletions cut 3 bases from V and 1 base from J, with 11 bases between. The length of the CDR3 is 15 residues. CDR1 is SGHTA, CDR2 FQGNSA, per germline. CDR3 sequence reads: CASSFLGLRTDTQYF. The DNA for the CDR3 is TGTGCCAGCAGCTTTCTGGGACTTCGCACAGATACGCAGTATTTT.

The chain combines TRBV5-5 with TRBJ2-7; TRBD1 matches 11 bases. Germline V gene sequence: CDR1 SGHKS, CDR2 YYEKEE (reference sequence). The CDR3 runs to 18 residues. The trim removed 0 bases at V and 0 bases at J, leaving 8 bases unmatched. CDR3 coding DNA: TGTGCCAGCAGCTTGGTCGGACAGGGGGCAGGGGGCTCCTACGAGCAGTACTTC. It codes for CASSLVGQGAGGSYEQYF.

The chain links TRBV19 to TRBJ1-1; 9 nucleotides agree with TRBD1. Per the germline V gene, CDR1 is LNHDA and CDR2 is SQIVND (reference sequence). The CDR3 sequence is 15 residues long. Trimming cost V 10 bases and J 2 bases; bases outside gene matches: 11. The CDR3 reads CATNRGPTQNTEAFF. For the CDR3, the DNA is TGTGCCACAAACAGGGGGCCCACACAAAACACTGAAGCTTTCTTT.

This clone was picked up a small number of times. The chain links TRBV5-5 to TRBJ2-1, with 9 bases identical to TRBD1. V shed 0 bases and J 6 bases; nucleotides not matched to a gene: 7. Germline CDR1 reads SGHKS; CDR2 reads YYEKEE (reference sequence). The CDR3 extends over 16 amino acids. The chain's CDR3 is CASSLAGGQGFNEQFF. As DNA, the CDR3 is TGTGCCAGCAGCTTGGCCGGGGGACAGGGATTCAATGAGCAGTTCTTC.

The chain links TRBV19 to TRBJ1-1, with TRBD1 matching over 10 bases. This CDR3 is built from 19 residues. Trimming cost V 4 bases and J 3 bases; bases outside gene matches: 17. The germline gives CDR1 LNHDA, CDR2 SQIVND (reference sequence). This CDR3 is CASSNPGPTGGSVYTEAFF. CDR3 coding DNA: TGTGCCAGTAGTAACCCAGGTCCGACAGGGGGCTCGGTGTACACTGAAGCTTTCTTT.

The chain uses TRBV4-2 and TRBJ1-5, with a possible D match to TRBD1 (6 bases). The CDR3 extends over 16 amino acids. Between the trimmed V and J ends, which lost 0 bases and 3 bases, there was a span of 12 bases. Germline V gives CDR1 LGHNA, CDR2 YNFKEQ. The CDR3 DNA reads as TGTGCCAGCAGCCAAGAGGACAGAATAAACAATCAGCCCCAGCATTTT. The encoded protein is CASSQEDRINNQPQHF.

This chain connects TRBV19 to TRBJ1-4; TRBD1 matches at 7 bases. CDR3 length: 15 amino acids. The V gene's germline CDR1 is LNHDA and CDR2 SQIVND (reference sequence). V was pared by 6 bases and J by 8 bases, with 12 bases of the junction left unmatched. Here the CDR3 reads CASSQGDRRGEKLFF. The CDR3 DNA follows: TGTGCCAGTAGCCAAGGGGACAGAAGGGGAGAAAAACTGTTTTTT.

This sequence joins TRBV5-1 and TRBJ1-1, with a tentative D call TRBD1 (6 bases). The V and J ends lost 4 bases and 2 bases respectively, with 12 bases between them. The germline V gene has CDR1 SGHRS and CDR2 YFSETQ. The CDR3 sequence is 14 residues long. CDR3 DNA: TGCGCCAGCAGCCGGATAGGGGGAAACACTGAAGCTTTCTTT. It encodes CASSRIGGNTEAFF.

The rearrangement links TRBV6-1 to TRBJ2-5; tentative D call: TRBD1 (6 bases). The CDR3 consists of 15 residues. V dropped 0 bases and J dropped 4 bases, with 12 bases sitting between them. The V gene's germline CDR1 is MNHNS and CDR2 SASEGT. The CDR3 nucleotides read TGTGCCAGCAGTGAAGCGATGCAGGGGATAGAGACCCAGTACTTC. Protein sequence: CASSEAMQGIETQYF.

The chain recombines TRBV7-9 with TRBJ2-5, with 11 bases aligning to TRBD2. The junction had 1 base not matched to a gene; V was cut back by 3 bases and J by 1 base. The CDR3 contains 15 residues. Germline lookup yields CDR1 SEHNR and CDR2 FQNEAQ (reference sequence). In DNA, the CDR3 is TGTGCCAGCAGCTTGCTAGCGGGGGGCCAAGAGACCCAGTACTTC. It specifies CASSLLAGGQETQYF.

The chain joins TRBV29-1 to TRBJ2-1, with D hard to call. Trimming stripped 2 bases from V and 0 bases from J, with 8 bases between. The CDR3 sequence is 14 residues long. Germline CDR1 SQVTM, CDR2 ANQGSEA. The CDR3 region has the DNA TGCAGCGTTGAAAGCTGGAGCTCCTACAATGAGCAGTTCTTC. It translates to CSVESWSSYNEQFF.

CDR3 loop: CASSLGGGSGYNEQFF. CDR3 DNA sequence: TGTGCCAGCAGCTTAGGAGGAGGGTCGGGGTACAATGAGCAGTTCTTC. V usage is TRBV7-8 and J usage is TRBJ2-1, with D perhaps TRBD2 (6 bases). V lost 1 base to trimming and J lost 4 bases, with 14 bases between them. This CDR3 contains 16 residues. CDR1 and CDR2 (germline): SGHVS, FQNEAQ.

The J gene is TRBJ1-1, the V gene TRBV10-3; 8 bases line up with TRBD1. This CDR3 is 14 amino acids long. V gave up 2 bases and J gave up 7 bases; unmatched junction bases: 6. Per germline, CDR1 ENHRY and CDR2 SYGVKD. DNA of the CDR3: TGTGCCATCAGTGAGATGGGACAGGTTGATGAAGCTTTCTTT. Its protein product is CAISEMGQVDEAFF.

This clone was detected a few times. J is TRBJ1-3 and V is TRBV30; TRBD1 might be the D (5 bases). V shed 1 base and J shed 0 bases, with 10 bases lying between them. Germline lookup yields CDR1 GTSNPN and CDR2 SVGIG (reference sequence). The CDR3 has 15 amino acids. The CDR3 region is CAWSGTGGSGNTIYF. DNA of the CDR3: TGTGCCTGGAGTGGCACGGGGGGCTCTGGAAACACCATATATTTT.

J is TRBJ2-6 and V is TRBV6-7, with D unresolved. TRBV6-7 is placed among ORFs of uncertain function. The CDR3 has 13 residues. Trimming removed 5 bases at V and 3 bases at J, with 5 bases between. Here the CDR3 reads CASSHSGANVLTF. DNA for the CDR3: TGTGCCAGCAGTCACAGTGGGGCCAACGTCCTGACTTTC.

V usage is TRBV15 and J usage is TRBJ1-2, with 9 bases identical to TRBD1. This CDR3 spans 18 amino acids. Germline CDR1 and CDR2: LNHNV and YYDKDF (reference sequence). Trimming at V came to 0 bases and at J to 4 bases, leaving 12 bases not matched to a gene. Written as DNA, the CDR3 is TGTGCCACCAGCAGAGATTTTAGGGGGACAGGGTTTACCTATGGCTACACCTTC. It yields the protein CATSRDFRGTGFTYGYTF.

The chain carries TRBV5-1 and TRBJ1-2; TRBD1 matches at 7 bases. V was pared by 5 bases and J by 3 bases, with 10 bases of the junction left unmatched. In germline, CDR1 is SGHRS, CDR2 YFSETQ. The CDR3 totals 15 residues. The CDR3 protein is CASRPMDRNDYGYTF. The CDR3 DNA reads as TGCGCCAGCAGACCCATGGACAGGAATGACTATGGCTACACCTTC.

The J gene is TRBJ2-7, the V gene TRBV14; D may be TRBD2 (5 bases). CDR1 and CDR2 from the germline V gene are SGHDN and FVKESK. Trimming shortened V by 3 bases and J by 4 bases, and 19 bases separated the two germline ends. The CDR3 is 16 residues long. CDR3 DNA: TGTGCCAGCAGCCACCCGGACCAGACTAACTATTACGAGCAGTACTTC. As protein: CASSHPDQTNYYEQYF.

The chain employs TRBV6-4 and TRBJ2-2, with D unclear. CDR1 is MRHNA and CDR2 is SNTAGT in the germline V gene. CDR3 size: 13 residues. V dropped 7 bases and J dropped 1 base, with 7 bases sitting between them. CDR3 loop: CASNSRNTGELFF. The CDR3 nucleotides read TGTGCCAGCAATAGCAGGAACACCGGGGAGCTGTTTTTT.

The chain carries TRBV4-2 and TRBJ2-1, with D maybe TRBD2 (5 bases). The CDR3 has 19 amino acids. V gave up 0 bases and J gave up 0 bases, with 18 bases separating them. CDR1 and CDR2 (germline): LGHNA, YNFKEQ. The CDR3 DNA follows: TGTGCCAGCAGCCAAGATAGTAGCGTCATCACGAGCTCCTACAATGAGCAGTTCTTC. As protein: CASSQDSSVITSSYNEQFF.

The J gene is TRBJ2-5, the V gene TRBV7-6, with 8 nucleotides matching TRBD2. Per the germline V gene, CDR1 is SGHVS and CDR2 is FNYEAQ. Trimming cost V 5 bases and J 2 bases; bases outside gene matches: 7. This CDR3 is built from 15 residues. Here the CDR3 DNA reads TGTGCCAGCAGCATACTAGCGGTCCGGCAAGAGACCCAGTACTTC. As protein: CASSILAVRQETQYF.

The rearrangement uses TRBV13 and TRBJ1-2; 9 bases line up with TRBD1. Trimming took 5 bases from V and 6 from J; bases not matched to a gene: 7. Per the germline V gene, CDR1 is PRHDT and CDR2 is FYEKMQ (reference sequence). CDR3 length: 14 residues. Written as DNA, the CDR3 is TGTGCCAGCAGCCAAGGACAGGGGATGGATGGCTACACCTTC. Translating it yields CASSQGQGMDGYTF.

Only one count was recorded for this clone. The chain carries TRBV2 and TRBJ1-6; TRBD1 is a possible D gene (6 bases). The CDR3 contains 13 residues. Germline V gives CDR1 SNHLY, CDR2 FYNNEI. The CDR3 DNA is TGTGCAGGGGGGGCAGGCGTTAATTCACCCCTCCACTTT. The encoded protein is CAGGAGVNSPLHF.

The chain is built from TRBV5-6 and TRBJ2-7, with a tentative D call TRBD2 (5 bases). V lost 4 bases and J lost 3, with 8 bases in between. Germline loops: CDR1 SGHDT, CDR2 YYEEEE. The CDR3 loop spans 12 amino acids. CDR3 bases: TGTGCCAGCAGCGCCGGGATCTACGAGCAGTACTTC. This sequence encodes CASSAGIYEQYF.

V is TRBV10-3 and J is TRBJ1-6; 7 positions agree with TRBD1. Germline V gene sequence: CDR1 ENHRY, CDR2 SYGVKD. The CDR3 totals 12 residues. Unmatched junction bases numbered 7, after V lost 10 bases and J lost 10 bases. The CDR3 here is CATTGVGSPLHF. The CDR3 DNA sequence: TGTGCCACCACAGGGGTGGGGTCACCCCTCCACTTT.